This T cell receptor beta chain is from a study of T cells after yellow fever vaccination (dated by TCRdb to the late 2010s). General notes on the study: Libraries from fractions with low cell numbers were prepared with the SMART-Seq v4 Ultra Low Input RNA kit. To track T-cell clones before and after primary and booster YFV17D yellow fever vaccination, bulk TCR alpha and beta repertoires were sequenced longitudinally. Two healthy male donors, one aged 18 to 30 and one aged 30 to 40 years, were included in the cohort. Blood was drawn at multiple timepoints before and after primary and secondary immunization, with bulk PBMC replicates and cell subsets isolated.

Results and caveats for the whole study, not just this receptor: Computational filtering was required because FACS-sorted repertoires could contain abundant contaminating clonotypes from the bulk population. A small share of clonotypes occurred in both CD4 and CD8 compartments, likely arising from convergent recombination. Because only two donors were included in the study, the extent to which the findings can be generalized is limited. After the booster, most clones that had expanded after primary vaccination were detected again (around 95% of CD4 and around nine tenths of CD8), suggesting broad maintenance of memory. Compared with the primary T-cell response, the secondary T-cell response was faster but weaker, reaching its peak on day 5 rather than on day 15.

Per the germline V gene, MNHEY is the CDR1 and SVGAGI is the CDR2. V is pruned by 7 bases and J by 3 bases, leaving 8 bases of the junction without a gene match. There are 14 amino acids in the CDR3, from cysteine to phenylalanine inclusive. The CDR3 DNA has 42 bases and is translated from base 1. The sample's treatment or condition label, decoded: live attenuated yellow fever vaccine strain. A standard Ficoll-Paque protocol was used to isolate PBMCs from peripheral blood. Dynabeads CD4 and CD8 positive selection kits were used to isolate CD4 and CD8 T-cell fractions. TriZol was used to extract RNA from bulk PBMCs, CD4 and CD8 fractions, and dextramer-positive and dextramer-negative fractions. Synthesis of TCR cDNA relied on 5'RACE template switching, a step that introduced a universal primer site along with unique molecular identifiers. Priming of cDNA synthesis was performed from both the TCR alpha and TCR beta constant segments. Library amplification used two PCR steps, and the second PCR step added sample barcodes and sequencing adapters. Libraries were sequenced on Illumina HiSeq 2500 (2x100 bp) or NovaSeq (2x150 bp). The paper's data handling went like this. Reads were demultiplexed and collapsed into UMI consensus sequences with MIGEC, and V(D)J alignment was performed with MiXCR. Clonotypes responding to the vaccine were identified with edgeR on replicate PBMC samples, with the criteria of FDR below 0.01 and a log2 fold change above 5 up to day 15. Each bulk clonotype was labeled CD4 or CD8 based on which sequenced repertoire, CD4 or CD8, contained the clonotype at higher abundance. The public reads were run again by TCRdb, first through fastp at Q25 and then through MiXCR, and only productive beta chains were kept. All rows with the same CDR3 protein become a single entry with the most common DNA and genes. These V and J calls derive from TCRdb rather than the authors' analysis. The sample data list about 160,000 distinct CDR3 sequences, and around 7.2% of these were observed just once. The ten most abundant clones make up approximately 2.5% of the sample.

As regards this clonotype: Its antigen is not yet known. Base-call qualities are not available, and no considerably larger clone is one nucleotide away.

This clonotype was obtained from a man aged 18 to 35 who received the YFV17D yellow fever vaccine. The sequencing here drew on CD4+ T cells sorted from PBMCs, taken 5 days after the first yellow fever vaccination. The chain is encoded by TRBV6-5 joined to TRBJ1-2, and 7 junction bases match TRBD1. The nucleotide sequence is given as TGTGCCAGCACCCAGACAGGGAGAGACTATGGCTACACCTTC. This is translated as CASTQTGRDYGYTF.